A selection of T cell receptor beta chains follows, all from one sample in a study of T cells in Graves' hyperthyroidism and ophthalmopathy. TCRdb fed the multiplex PCR reads into MiXCR, producing one record per CDR3 protein. The sample yields about 660,000 distinct CDR3 sequences, 45% seen once. Sequenced material: peripheral blood or thyroid tissue (not recorded which). The receptors shown here come from an adult man with Graves' disease, either hyperthyroidism or ophthalmopathy (not recorded which). Each CDR3 is given without its conserved first and last residue. The size entry is marked missing in some rows and otherwise reads once, few, many or a size class.

>TRBJ1-3|TRBV7-6|-
ASSLDPGGVSGNTIY
>TRBJ2-7|TRBV14|many
ASSQVSPDEQY
>TRBJ1-1|TRBV11-2|-
ASSPSDRGQTEAF
>TRBJ2-5|TRBV6-1|few
ASGSSGTRETQY
>TRBJ2-7|TRBV6-8|-
ASSFLLAGLSYEQY
>TRBJ2-5|TRBV9|few
ASSVSWGGQETQY
>TRBJ2-5|TRBV6-5|few
ASREVGRETQY
>TRBJ1-2|TRBV7-8|-
ASSLWASDYGYT
>TRBJ1-2|TRBV5-1|few
ASSLGTGTHLGYT
>TRBJ1-1|TRBV12-5|few
ASSQTGGTTEAF
>TRBJ1-1|TRBV2|many
AISPISTEAF
>TRBJ1-2|TRBV9|-
ASSQDLGLRGYT
>TRBJ2-7|TRBV20-1|many
SALQGGTEQY
>TRBJ1-4|TRBV20-1|few
SASFTTNEKLF
>TRBJ1-2|TRBV7-9|-
ASSQGQADGYT
>TRBJ1-6|TRBV12-3/TRBV12-4|-
ASSLRGAGNQPLH
>TRBJ2-2|TRBV29-1|few
SVSPGITIGGELF
>TRBJ1-4|TRBV10-3|many
AISESRSTNEKLF
>TRBJ2-5|TRBV25-1|-
VSQLSGSTIQETQY
>TRBJ2-7|TRBV20-1|-
SASFHSSSYEQY
>TRBJ2-7|TRBV2|many
ASSVQGTYEQY
>TRBJ1-2|TRBV12-3/TRBV12-4|few
ASSLSVGGADYGYT
>TRBJ2-5|TRBV7-8|-
ASSNAGSETQY
>TRBJ1-1|TRBV19|-
ASSIVSGANTEAF
>TRBJ1-2|TRBV29-1|-
SVDFGPIGVYGYT
>TRBJ1-2|TRBV15|-
ATSRDPGLPYGYT
>TRBJ1-2|TRBV2|-
ASSQDPDKVHYGYT
>TRBJ1-1|TRBV7-9|many
ASSRLTNTEAF
>TRBJ1-6|TRBV10-1|many
ATQDRVNSPLH
>TRBJ1-5|TRBV9|-
ASSPTGTDQPQH
>TRBJ2-7|TRBV7-9|-
ASSLAHRPGQGTL
>TRBJ1-1|TRBV11-2|-
ASSSSPGTVNTEAF
>TRBJ2-6|TRBV7-9|many
ASSFPGFSGANVLT
>TRBJ1-5|TRBV6-2/TRBV6-3|-
ASSYFPPGQGRHQPQH
>TRBJ2-7|TRBV7-9|-
ASSQMTDEQY
>TRBJ1-5|TRBV15|-
ATSSTFTGGLNQPQH
>TRBJ2-2|TRBV7-9|few
ASSLRSGNTGELF
>-|TRBV24-1|-
ATSTLAGAYEQF
>TRBJ1-4|TRBV14|many
ASSGSRVEKLF
>TRBJ1-2|TRBV25-1|-
ASSFRLGGGRSYRGYT
>TRBJ2-2|TRBV24-1|-
ATAQGMNTGELF
>TRBJ1-5|TRBV20-1|-
SAFKGTPGNQPQH
>TRBJ1-2|TRBV24-1|-
ATSAWVLDGYT
>TRBJ1-3|TRBV20-1|-
SARATGGLSGNTIY
>TRBJ1-5|TRBV6-1|few
ASSWDVSQPQH
>TRBJ1-1|TRBV9|many
ASSPEAVGTEAF
>TRBJ2-5|TRBV20-1|-
SAKRGIGAETQY
>TRBJ2-7|TRBV15|-
ATSRGAGTGHYEQY
>TRBJ2-7|TRBV11-2|-
ASSWGLAGGQTYEQY
>TRBJ1-3|TRBV7-8|once
ASSSRTVMNTIY
>TRBJ2-7|TRBV15|-
ATSIERY
>TRBJ2-6|TRBV25-1|-
ASVEEDGDSGANVLT
>TRBJ2-2|TRBV7-9|-
ASSLHRGRATGELF
>TRBJ1-3|TRBV7-2|-
ASSQGATPGNTIY
>TRBJ1-5|TRBV9|few
ASAQAPNQPQH
>TRBJ1-6|TRBV5-4|-
ASSARQGVGTANSPLH
>TRBJ2-3|TRBV29-1|-
STRTSGHTDTQY
>TRBJ2-5|TRBV19|many
ASTSGRAYETQY
>TRBJ1-1|TRBV29-1|many
SVGQVNTEAF